This is a list of T cell receptor beta chains from one sample in a study of cytotoxic CD8 clonotypes in ibrutinib-treated CLL. Method: immunoSEQ multiplex PCR; TCRdb's copy keeps in-frame clones and lacks some. Among 190,000 or so clones listed, around three quarters were seen once. The sample in question was PBMCs, obtained after 24 months of ibrutinib treatment. The receptors originated from a human donor with chronic lymphocytic leukemia. CDR3s include the opening cysteine and the closing phenylalanine or tryptophan. D genes are given only for firm matches. Some rows have no size entry. The others give once, few or many, or a class for an expanded clone.

TRBV18	13	TRBJ1-5	.	few	CASSPGINQPQHF	TGTGCCAGCTCACCAGGCATCAATCAGCCCCAGCATTTT
TRBV28	15	TRBJ2-1	.	.	CASSLIGWEYNEQFF	TGTGCCAGCAGTTTGATCGGATGGGAATACAATGAGCAGTTCTTC
TRBV7-2	13	TRBJ2-7	.	.	CASSLRIAYEQYF	TGTGCCAGCAGCTTAAGAATAGCCTACGAGCAGTACTTC
TRBV5-5	14	TRBJ1-2	.	.	CASSLAQSFYGYTF	TGTGCCAGCAGCTTGGCACAGAGCTTCTATGGCTACACCTTC
TRBV7-6	12	TRBJ2-5	TRBD1	.	CASSFTTGDQYF	TGTGCCAGCAGCTTCACGACAGGGGACCAGTACTTC
TRBV5-1	15	TRBJ2-1	.	once	CASSRGSSVYNEQFF	TGCGCCAGCAGCCGGGGGAGTAGCGTATACAATGAGCAGTTCTTC
TRBV4-2	15	TRBJ2-1	TRBD2	.	CASSRPTSANNEQFF	TGTGCCAGCAGCCGCCCGACTAGCGCAAACAATGAGCAGTTCTTC
TRBV27	14	TRBJ2-7	TRBD1	.	CASSHWGQTYEQYF	TGTGCCAGCAGCCATTGGGGACAGACCTACGAGCAGTACTTC
TRBV4-3	15	TRBJ2-3	.	.	CASSQEGVPEDTQYF	TGCGCCAGCAGCCAAGAGGGCGTACCGGAGGATACGCAGTATTTT
TRBV7-2	15	TRBJ2-1	TRBD1	few	CASSPQGSQYNEQFF	TGTGCCAGCAGCCCACAGGGGAGTCAATACAATGAGCAGTTCTTC
TRBV11-2	14	TRBJ2-1	.	.	CASSLVLSYNEQFF	TGTGCCAGCAGCTTAGTTCTGTCCTACAATGAGCAGTTCTTC
TRBV28	14	TRBJ2-3	.	few	CASVSRLVSATQYF	TGTGCCAGCGTATCAAGACTAGTGTCGGCTACGCAGTATTTT
TRBV9	12	TRBJ2-7	.	.	CASSVEMKEQYF	TGTGCCAGCAGCGTAGAGATGAAGGAGCAGTACTTC
TRBV29-1	17	TRBJ2-6	.	.	CSVEDLQGLAGANVLTF	TGCAGCGTTGAAGATCTTCAAGGTCTAGCTGGGGCCAACGTCCTGACTTTC
TRBV7-9	14	TRBJ2-5	.	once	CASSLRQDQGTQYF	TGTGCCAGCAGCTTACGACAGGACCAGGGGACCCAGTACTTC
TRBV10-3	15	TRBJ2-7	.	.	CAISGWLGPDNEQYF	TGTGCCATCAGTGGGTGGCTTGGACCCGACAACGAGCAGTACTTC
TRBV25-1	14	TRBJ2-2	.	.	CASSEWTVTGELFF	TGTGCCAGCAGTGAATGGACCGTCACCGGGGAGCTGTTTTTT
TRBV18	16	TRBJ2-7	TRBD1	.	CASSLRPGQDGYEQYF	TGTGCCAGCTCACTTCGGCCAGGACAGGATGGGTACGAGCAGTACTTC
TRBV9	14	TRBJ2-5	.	.	CASSEDRTQETQYF	TGTGCCAGCAGCGAGGACCGGACCCAAGAGACCCAGTACTTC
TRBV25-1	16	TRBJ2-5	TRBD2	.	CASSEYVAGEWETQYF	TGTGCCAGCAGTGAATATGTAGCGGGAGAGTGGGAGACCCAGTACTTC
TRBV30	16	TRBJ2-2	.	.	CAWSVRWQLNTGELFF	TGTGCCTGGAGTGTACGCTGGCAGCTGAACACCGGGGAGCTGTTTTTT
TRBV7-2	16	TRBJ2-1	.	.	CASRPARVSSYNEQFF	TGTGCCAGCAGACCAGCCAGGGTAAGCTCCTACAATGAGCAGTTCTTC
TRBV7-9	18	TRBJ2-3	TRBD2	.	CASSLAGTSGMGPDTQYF	TGTGCCAGCAGCTTAGCTGGGACTAGCGGGATGGGTCCAGATACGCAGTATTTT
TRBV7-9	18	TRBJ1-2	.	.	CASSLLSVATQSNYGYTF	TGTGCCAGCAGCTTATTATCTGTGGCGACTCAATCTAACTATGGCTACACCTTC